The 14 T cell receptor beta chains presented below share a single source sample, sequenced in a study of response to subunit inactivated influenza vaccine. In TCRdb, the RT-PCR reads were re-called with MiXCR into one record per CDR3 protein. Of about 190,000 distinct CDR3 sequences in the sample, 14% were seen once. Source: CD8+ T cells sorted from PBMCs, taken about 5 days after vaccination. The receptors originated from a man aged 50 to 60 who received an inactivated influenza vaccine.

This clonotype has more than one count but fewer than ten. The J gene is TRBJ2-7, the V gene TRBV2; no clear D gene. CDR1 SNHLY and CDR2 FYNNEI come from the germline V gene. Trimming stripped 1 base from V and 2 bases from J, with 9 bases between. The CDR3 contains 14 residues. CDR3 in amino acids: CASSEGPGAYEQYF. DNA for the CDR3: TGTGCCAGCAGTGAAGGCCCGGGTGCCTACGAGCAGTACTTC.

The CDR3 spells CASSVGGVETQYF. The CDR3, as DNA: TGTGCCAGCAGCGTAGGGGGGGTAGAGACCCAGTACTTC. J is TRBJ2-5 and V is TRBV9; a possible D gene is TRBD2 (6 bases). V was shortened by 0 bases and J by 4 bases, with 7 bases between the two germline ends. The CDR3 runs to 13 residues. Germline CDR1 reads SGDLS; CDR2 reads YYNGEE.

This chain uses TRBV6-1 with TRBJ1-6; no definite D call. Per germline, CDR1 MNHNS and CDR2 SASEGT. The length of the CDR3 is 16 residues. Trimming removed 3 bases at V and 0 bases at J, with 9 bases between. The CDR3 sequence is CASSELSSSYNSPLHF. As DNA, the CDR3 is TGTGCCAGCAGTGAGCTTAGTAGCTCCTATAATTCACCCCTCCACTTT.

The J gene is TRBJ1-1, the V gene TRBV11-2; D gene ambiguous. V lost 2 bases to trimming and J lost 7 bases, with 5 bases between them. The germline gives CDR1 SGHAT, CDR2 FQNNGV. The CDR3 is 11 residues long. This CDR3 is CASSLSIEAFF. The CDR3 DNA reads TGTGCCAGCAGCTTAAGTATTGAAGCTTTCTTT.

This clonotype was recorded a few times. This chain uses TRBV6-1 with TRBJ2-7; 13 positions match TRBD2. This CDR3 has 16 amino acids. Germline CDR1 is MNHNS and CDR2 is SASEGT. The V gene end was trimmed by 5 bases and the J gene end by 5 bases; junction bases not matched to a gene: 9. The CDR3 nucleotides are TGTGCCAGCAGTCCTGAGCTGGGACTAGCGGGGAACGAGCAGTACTTC. This gives the protein CASSPELGLAGNEQYF.

A few counts support this clonotype. The chain carries TRBV18 and TRBJ2-1; D is possibly TRBD2 (6 bases). Germline CDR1 KGHSH, CDR2 LQKENI. V was cut by 0 bases and J by 8 bases, with 8 bases left in between. The CDR3 sequence is 13 residues long. CDR3 loop: CASSPPSGDEQFF. The CDR3 nucleotides are TGTGCCAGCTCACCACCCTCGGGAGATGAGCAGTTCTTC.

This clonotype was detected ten times or more. The chain uses TRBV12-3 or TRBV12-4 and TRBJ2-1; maybe TRBD1 (6 bases). With 2 bases removed from V and 7 bases from J, the gap between germline ends came to 15 bases. The CDR3 runs to 15 residues. In DNA, the CDR3 is TGTGCCAGCAGTTTACAGGGGCTGGGTAGGAATGAGCAGTTCTTC. Translating it yields CASSLQGLGRNEQFF.

This clonotype was counted at least ten times. The CDR3 loop is CASSLVPSTDTQYF. The DNA of the CDR3 is TGTGCCAGCAGTTTAGTCCCTAGCACAGATACGCAGTATTTT. V gene TRBV28 combines with J gene TRBJ2-3; D uncertain. The germline V gene has CDR1 MDHEN and CDR2 SYDVKM. The V and J ends lost 2 bases and 0 bases respectively, with 6 bases between them. CDR3 size: 14 residues.

J is TRBJ2-1 and V is TRBV12-3 or TRBV12-4; D call uncertain. Trimming removed 4 bases at V and 9 bases at J, with 13 bases between. The CDR3 spans 13 residues. The CDR3 coding sequence is TGTGCCAGCAGTTGGGTAATCAAAGGTGAGCAGTTCTTC. It codes for CASSWVIKGEQFF.

J is TRBJ1-2 and V is TRBV27; 9 bases match TRBD1. V gave up 2 bases and J gave up 6 bases; unmatched junction bases: 7. From germline, CDR1 is MNHEY and CDR2 SMNVEV (reference sequence). This CDR3 has 15 residues. Here the CDR3 DNA reads TGTGCCAGCAGTTTAGGGACAGGGTTCAGCAATGGCTACACCTTC. It yields the protein CASSLGTGFSNGYTF.

This clonotype was detected many times. DNA of the CDR3: TGTGCCAGCAGCCAAGATACCCGGGGATCCGAGCAGTACTTC. Residues: CASSQDTRGSEQYF. The rearrangement links TRBV14 to TRBJ2-7; D is perhaps TRBD2 (5 bases). The length of the CDR3 is 14 residues. Trimming removed 0 bases from V and 6 bases from J, with 12 bases in between. Per the germline V gene, CDR1 is SGHDN and CDR2 is FVKESK. Drawing the rest from reference TRBV14 and TRBJ2-7, the complete variable domain is EAGVTQFPSHSVIEKGQTVTLRCDPISGHDNLYWYRRVMGKEIKFLLHFVKESKQDESGMPNNRFLAERTGGTYSTLKVQPAELEDSGVYFCASSQDTRGSEQYFGPGTRLTVT.

J is TRBJ2-1 and V is TRBV15; the match to TRBD2 covers 8 bases. CDR1 is LNHNV and CDR2 is YYDKDF in the germline V gene (reference sequence). Trimming took 7 bases from V and 9 from J; bases not matched to a gene: 11. The CDR3 loop spans 14 amino acids. The CDR3 coding sequence is TGTGCCACCACCGCGGGAGGCGGATCGAGTGAGCAGTTCTTC. Translated, it gives CATTAGGGSSEQFF.

The V call is TRBV20-1, the J call TRBJ2-7; 7 bases agree with TRBD1. Trimming took 5 bases from V and 1 from J; bases not matched to a gene: 5. The CDR3 extends over 13 amino acids. Germline V gene data show CDR1 as DFQATT and CDR2 as SNEGSKA (reference sequence). The chain's CDR3 is CSAGYRGSYEQYF. The CDR3 DNA reads as TGCAGTGCTGGATACAGGGGATCCTACGAGCAGTACTTC.

The sample holds a few counts of this clonotype. This chain links TRBV4-3 with TRBJ2-5; D gene uncertain. The CDR3 runs to 15 residues. Per germline, CDR1 LGHNA and CDR2 YSLEER. The V end lost 0 bases, the J end lost 4 bases, and 12 bases lay between the germline ends. CDR3 DNA: TGCGCCAGCAGCCAAGACCTTGCGGCCGGAGAGACCCAGTACTTC. This gives the protein CASSQDLAAGETQYF.